This entry lists 28 T cell receptor beta chains sequenced from one sample in a study of blood T cell repertoires in COVID-19. Profiling relied on immunoSEQ multiplex PCR, and the TCRdb table lists in-frame clones only, not all of them. The table has about 61,000 clones, roughly 86% seen once. Sequenced input: peripheral blood. These receptors were taken from a woman in her fifties or sixties with active or convalescent COVID-19.

The V gene is TRBV19, the J gene TRBJ2-2, with 8 bases identical to TRBD1. J lost 8 bases, V lost 7 bases, and 9 bases had no gene match. Germline CDR1 LNHDA, CDR2 SQIVND (reference sequence). The length of the CDR3 is 14 residues. The CDR3 spells CASNLPQGGGELFF. DNA for the CDR3: TGTGCCAGTAATCTTCCACAGGGGGGTGGGGAGCTGTTTTTT.

The chain carries TRBV7-6 and TRBJ2-7, with TRBD1 identical over 11 bases. The junction had 5 bases not matched to a gene; V was cut back by 5 bases and J by 2 bases. Per the germline V gene, CDR1 is SGHVS and CDR2 is FNYEAQ. CDR3 length equals 15 residues. CDR3 in amino acids: CASSRGQGAPYEQYF. The CDR3 DNA reads TGTGCCAGCAGCCGCGGACAGGGGGCTCCCTACGAGCAGTACTTC.

This chain links TRBV7-6 with TRBJ2-1; no reliable D call. Germline CDR1 reads SGHVS; CDR2 reads FNYEAQ. V lost 2 bases to trimming and J lost 2 bases, with 10 bases between them. This CDR3 has 15 residues. CDR3 protein: CASSLLPDTYNEQFF. The CDR3 DNA sequence: TGTGCCAGCAGCTTATTACCAGATACCTACAATGAGCAGTTCTTC.

This chain links TRBV7-3 with TRBJ2-3; 8 bases map to TRBD2. CDR1 is SGHTA, CDR2 FQGTGA, per germline. This CDR3 region has 15 residues. The ends lost 5 bases at V and 4 bases at J; junction bases unmatched: 8. The CDR3 is CASSPLAGKPDTQYF. CDR3 DNA: TGTGCCAGCAGCCCATTAGCGGGAAAACCAGATACGCAGTATTTT.

This sequence joins TRBV11-2 and TRBJ2-7, with 8 nucleotides matching TRBD1. Trimming took 6 bases from V and 3 from J; bases not matched to a gene: 4. The CDR3 is 13 amino acids. Per the germline V gene, CDR1 is SGHAT and CDR2 is FQNNGV. The CDR3: CASRVTGVYEQYF. CDR3 nucleotide sequence: TGTGCCAGCAGGGTGACAGGGGTCTACGAGCAGTACTTC.

This clone has just a few counts. This chain connects TRBV4-1 to TRBJ1-1; 7 bases match TRBD1. V lost 0 bases to trimming and J lost 0 bases; unmatched junction nucleotides: 4. In germline, CDR1 is MGHRA, CDR2 YSYEKL. CDR3 size: 16 residues. In DNA form, the CDR3 reads TGCGCCAGCAGCCAAGATCCCGGGACAGTGAACACTGAAGCTTTCTTT. Amino acid sequence: CASSQDPGTVNTEAFF.

This chain connects TRBV19 to TRBJ2-5; possibly TRBD2 for D (6 bases). Germline V gene lookup returns CDR1 LNHDA and CDR2 SQIVND (reference sequence). Trimming left V 1 base short and J 2 bases short, with 8 bases between. The length of the CDR3 is 14 residues. This chain's CDR3 is CASSIGLAQETQYF. In DNA, the CDR3 is TGTGCCAGTAGTATAGGGCTAGCGCAAGAGACCCAGTACTTC.

On this clone itself: Compared with germline, one end of the junction differs, possibly owing to a read error. This rearrangement joins TRBV12-3 or TRBV12-4 to TRBJ1-2, with D hard to call. This CDR3 region has 13 residues. CDR3: CACSSFRGFGYTF. CDR3 in DNA: TGTGCCTGCAGTTCCTTCCGAGGCTTTGGCTACACCTTC.

This clone was observed a handful of times. The rearrangement links TRBV6-1 to TRBJ1-1; a weak D match, TRBD1 (5 bases). Looked up from germline, CDR1 is MNHNS and CDR2 is SASEGT. CDR3 length: 16 amino acids. Trimming stripped 1 base from V and 0 bases from J, with 12 bases between. CDR3 sequence: CASSEGTTALNTEAFF. Here the CDR3 DNA reads TGTGCCAGCAGTGAAGGGACAACAGCTCTGAACACTGAAGCTTTCTTT.

The rearrangement joins TRBV12-3 or TRBV12-4 to TRBJ2-3; tentatively, D is TRBD2 (5 bases). Trimming took 1 base from V and 3 from J, leaving 5 bases between them. This CDR3 contains 13 residues. Here the CDR3 reads CASSLVATDTQYF. The CDR3 region has the DNA TGTGCCAGCAGTTTAGTAGCGACAGATACGCAGTATTTT.

This clone was seen a single time. The gene calls are TRBV7-8 and TRBJ2-2; TRBD2 aligns across 11 bases. This CDR3 comprises 17 residues. The germline CDR1 and CDR2 sequences are SGHVS and FQNEAQ. Trimming removed 5 bases from V and 0 bases from J; junction bases left unmatched: 5. The DNA of the CDR3 is TGTGCCAGCAGCCCTACTAGCGGGAGACCGAACACCGGGGAGCTGTTTTTT. Amino acid sequence: CASSPTSGRPNTGELFF.

V is TRBV11-2 and J is TRBJ2-5; D ambiguous. The germline V and J ends were trimmed by 3 bases and 0 bases, with 5 bases remaining between them. Germline values: CDR1 SGHAT, CDR2 FQNNGV. The CDR3 loop spans 13 amino acids. CDR3 sequence reads: CASSFSYQETQYF. CDR3 in DNA: TGTGCCAGCAGCTTCAGTTACCAAGAGACCCAGTACTTC.

V and J are TRBV13 and TRBJ2-6, with TRBD1 matching 8 bases. This CDR3 has 18 amino acids. J was trimmed by 0 bases and V by 5 bases; bases with no gene match: 9. Germline CDR1 PRHDT, CDR2 FYEKMQ (reference sequence). CDR3 sequence: CASSHGTGISSGANVLTF. CDR3 coding DNA: TGTGCCAGCAGCCATGGGACAGGTATCTCCTCTGGGGCCAACGTCCTGACTTTC.

This sequence joins TRBV15 and TRBJ2-5, with D perhaps TRBD1 (5 bases). Trimming took off 3 bases at V and 3 bases at J, with 14 bases between the two ends. CDR1 and CDR2 from the germline V gene are LNHNV and YYDKDF (reference sequence). CDR3 length equals 15 residues. DNA of the CDR3: TGTGCCACCAGCAGCTCCTGGGGCGGAGAAGAGACCCAGTACTTC. As protein: CATSSSWGGEETQYF. The full variable domain, its missing parts supplied by reference TRBV15 and TRBJ2-5, is DAMVIQNPRYQVTQFGKPVTLSCSQTLNHNVMYWYQQKSSQAPKLLFHYYDKDFNNEADTPDNFQSRRPNTSFCFLDIRSPGLGDTAMYLCATSSSWGGEETQYFGPGTRLLVL.

This clone was counted between two and nine times. This chain links TRBV29-1 with TRBJ2-7, with TRBD2 matching over 14 bases. V shed 7 bases, J shed 4 bases, and the junction held 18 bases outside the gene matches. Germline V lookup: CDR1 SQVTM, CDR2 ANQGSEA. The CDR3 spans 18 residues. The CDR3 DNA follows: TGCAGCGCCCTGGGTTCGTCCGGGACTAGCGGGAGTCTGTACGAGCAGTACTTC. Protein sequence: CSALGSSGTSGSLYEQYF.

The rearrangement joins TRBV7-2 to TRBJ2-5; D is undetermined. Germline V CDR1 and CDR2: SGHTA, FQGNSA. The CDR3 runs to 15 residues. V was clipped by 5 bases and J by 1 base, with 14 bases between them. Written as DNA, the CDR3 is TGTGCCAGCAGCGGAAGTTCGGGTGTCCAAGAGACCCAGTACTTC. Its protein is CASSGSSGVQETQYF.

This clone has a single count. The gene calls are TRBV6-1 and TRBJ1-2, with a possible D match to TRBD1 (6 bases). This CDR3 region has 13 residues. Per the germline V gene, CDR1 is MNHNS and CDR2 is SASEGT. V lost 2 bases and J lost 8, with 12 bases in between. CDR3 region: CASSEKGVNGYTF. CDR3 in DNA: TGTGCCAGCAGTGAAAAGGGGGTTAACGGCTACACCTTC.

The chain employs TRBV9 and TRBJ2-1, with TRBD2 identical over 12 bases. Germline V gene data show CDR1 as SGDLS and CDR2 as YYNGEE. The CDR3 loop spans 15 amino acids. Trimming took 4 bases from V and 6 from J; bases not matched to a gene: 5. CDR3 DNA: TGTGCCAGCAGCCCTCGACTAGCGGGAGTCAATGAGCAGTTCTTC. It encodes CASSPRLAGVNEQFF.

The sample holds a few counts of this clone. In DNA form, the CDR3 reads TGTGCCAGCAGTGAAAGACTATTCTCTGGAAACACCATATATTTT. Encoded protein: CASSERLFSGNTIYF. The chain combines TRBV2 with TRBJ1-3, with unresolved D. The CDR3 sequence is 15 residues long. Germline-derived CDR1 and CDR2 are SNHLY and FYNNEI. V lost 2 bases and J 0 bases, leaving 8 bases between the germline ends.

The rearrangement links TRBV10-3 to TRBJ2-1; a weak D match, TRBD2 (6 bases). Germline V CDR1 and CDR2: ENHRY, SYGVKD. The V end lost 4 bases, the J end lost 6 bases, and 22 bases lay between the germline ends. The CDR3 has 17 amino acids. The CDR3 DNA reads TGTGCCATCAGTGGGACCTTAGAAGCGGGTGGGGCCAATGAGCAGTTCTTC. Protein product: CAISGTLEAGGANEQFF.

The rearrangement links TRBV2 to TRBJ2-1, with 10 bases that match TRBD1. With V trimmed by 3 bases and J by 6 bases, 14 bases remained unmatched. This CDR3 is 18 amino acids long. Germline assignment: CDR1 SNHLY and CDR2 FYNNEI. DNA of the CDR3: TGTGCCAGCAGTGAGAGTTACACCGGGACAGGGGCAGGCAATGAGCAGTTCTTC. It translates to CASSESYTGTGAGNEQFF.

The V and J genes are TRBV13 and TRBJ2-3, with 9 bases identical to TRBD2. CDR3 size: 15 residues. V shed 5 bases, J shed 0 bases, and the junction held 3 bases outside the gene matches. Per the germline V gene, CDR1 is PRHDT and CDR2 is FYEKMQ (reference sequence). CDR3 sequence (DNA): TGTGCCAGCAGCGCGGGACTAGCAAGCACAGATACGCAGTATTTT. It translates to CASSAGLASTDTQYF. The full variable domain, rest sourced from reference TRBV13 and TRBJ2-3, is AAGVIQSPRHLIKEKRETATLKCYPIPRHDTVYWYQQGPGQDPQFLISFYEKMQSDKGSIPDRFSAQQFSDYHSELNMSSLELGDSALYFCASSAGLASTDTQYFGPGTRLTVL.

The chain combines TRBV7-9 with TRBJ2-7, with 8 bases lining up with TRBD2. This CDR3 comprises 16 residues. CDR1 and CDR2 from the germline V gene are SEHNR and FQNEAQ (reference sequence). V lost 5 bases, J lost 5 bases, and 14 bases stayed unmatched. The CDR3 spells CASSPRPSTSGDEQYF. CDR3 coding DNA: TGTGCCAGCAGCCCCCGACCGAGTACTAGCGGCGACGAGCAGTACTTC.

This clone is categorized as large. The chain uses TRBV29-1 and TRBJ2-1, with TRBD2 identical over 9 bases. The CDR3 loop spans 16 amino acids. Germline loops: CDR1 SQVTM, CDR2 ANQGSEA. J gave up 1 base and V 1 base, and 5 bases lay outside the gene matches. CDR3 sequence: CSVEGKREASYNEQFF. The CDR3 DNA is TGCAGCGTTGAAGGGAAGCGGGAGGCATCCTACAATGAGCAGTTCTTC.

The chain joins TRBV18 to TRBJ2-1; 13 bases fit TRBD2. With 5 bases clipped from V and 9 bases from J, the junction kept 7 bases outside the gene matches. Germline CDR1 is KGHSH and CDR2 is LQKENI. CDR3 length equals 15 residues. DNA for the CDR3: TGTGCCAGCTCATCGGGGACTAGCGGGAAGGTTGAGCAGTTCTTC. It translates to CASSSGTSGKVEQFF.

V usage is TRBV9 and J usage is TRBJ2-3; 8 bases map to TRBD2. Germline V CDR1 and CDR2: SGDLS, YYNGEE. J lost 9 bases, V lost 4 bases, and 19 bases had no gene match. The CDR3 sequence is 17 residues long. CDR3 nucleotides: TGTGCCAGCAGCCCCCAGGGGAGCGGGGGAAAGCGCTTAACGCAGTATTTT. This gives the protein CASSPQGSGGKRLTQYF.

This rearrangement joins TRBV9 to TRBJ2-3; tentatively, D is TRBD2 (5 bases). Germline CDR1 SGDLS, CDR2 YYNGEE. Between the trimmed V and J ends, which lost 1 base and 2 bases, there was a span of 14 bases. The CDR3 has 16 residues. The CDR3 region has the DNA TGTGCCAGCAGCGTATTTAGGGAGCAGAACACAGATACGCAGTATTTT. It codes for CASSVFREQNTDTQYF. Complete variable domain (other parts from reference TRBV9 and TRBJ2-3): DSGVTQTPKHLITATGQRVTLRCSPRSGDLSVYWYQQSLDQGLQFLIQYYNGEERAKGNILERFSAQQFPDLHSELNLSSLELGDSALYFCASSVFREQNTDTQYFGPGTRLTVL.

The gene calls are TRBV27 and TRBJ2-7; TRBD2 agrees at 10 bases. The CDR3 spans 14 residues. CDR1 is MNHEY, CDR2 SMNVEV, per germline (reference sequence). J gave up 7 bases and V 5 bases, and 8 bases lay outside the gene matches. This CDR3 is CASSGLAGAGEQYF. CDR3 nucleotides: TGTGCCAGCAGTGGTCTAGCGGGAGCTGGGGAGCAGTACTTC.